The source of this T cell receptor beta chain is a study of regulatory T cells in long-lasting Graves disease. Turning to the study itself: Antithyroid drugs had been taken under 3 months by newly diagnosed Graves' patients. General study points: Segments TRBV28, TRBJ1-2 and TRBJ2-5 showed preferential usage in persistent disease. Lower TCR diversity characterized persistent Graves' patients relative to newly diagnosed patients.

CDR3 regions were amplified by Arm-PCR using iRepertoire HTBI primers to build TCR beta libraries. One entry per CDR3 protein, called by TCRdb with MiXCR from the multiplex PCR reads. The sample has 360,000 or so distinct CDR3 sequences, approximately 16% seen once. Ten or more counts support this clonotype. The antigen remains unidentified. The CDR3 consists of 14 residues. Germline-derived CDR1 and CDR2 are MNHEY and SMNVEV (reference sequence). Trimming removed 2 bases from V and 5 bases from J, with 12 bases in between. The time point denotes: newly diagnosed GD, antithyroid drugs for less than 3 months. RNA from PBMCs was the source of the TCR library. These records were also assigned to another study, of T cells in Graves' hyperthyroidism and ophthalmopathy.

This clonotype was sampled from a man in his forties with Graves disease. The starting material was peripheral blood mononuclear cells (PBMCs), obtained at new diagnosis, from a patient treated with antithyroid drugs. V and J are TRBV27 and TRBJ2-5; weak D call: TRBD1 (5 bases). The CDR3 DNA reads TGTGCCAGCAGTTTAGGACCCAACAGGGAGACCCAGTACTTC. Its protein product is CASSLGPNRETQYF.